A selection of T cell receptor beta chains follows, all from one sample in a study of blood T cells in healthy people across ages. TCRdb ran MiXCR on the 5' RACE reads and lists one entry per CDR3 protein. This sample has around 1,900,000 distinct CDR3 sequences, with about two fifths found just once. The material sequenced was blood. These receptors all stem from a human donor in good health. Both conserved end residues are part of each CDR3. The D gene is left open where the match is weak. Clone size is not always given. Where it is, it says once, few, many or a class for expanded clones.

V	J	D	size	DNA	CDR3
TRBV14	TRBJ2-1	.	.	TGTGCCAGCAGCCAAGCCCTGCAGGGGCCCTACAATGAGCAGTTCTTC	CASSQALQGPYNEQFF
TRBV28	TRBJ1-1	TRBD1	.	TGTGCCAGCAGCGCCAGGGGGTTCAACACTGAAGCTTTCTTT	CASSARGFNTEAFF
TRBV20-1	TRBJ2-1	TRBD2	.	TGCAGTGCTGAAAGGGGGGGACTAGCCCCGTATGAGCAGTTCTTC	CSAERGGLAPYEQFF
TRBV7-9	TRBJ1-2	.	few	TGTGCCAGCAGCTACCCCCGGGAGTATGGCTACACCTTC	CASSYPREYGYTF
TRBV29-1	TRBJ1-1	TRBD1	.	TGCAGCGCAAAACGACAGGGGAGGGAGAACACTGAAGCTTTCTTT	CSAKRQGRENTEAFF
TRBV6-5	TRBJ2-1	.	.	TGTGCCAGCAGTAGGGGGGCAGCGCCATACAATGAGCAGTTCTTC	CASSRGAAPYNEQFF
TRBV18	TRBJ2-7	TRBD1	.	TGTGCCAGCTCACCTAGCGGACAGGGAGGCTCCTACGAGCAGTACTTC	CASSPSGQGGSYEQYF
TRBV4-3	TRBJ2-5	.	.	TGCGCCAGCAGCCAAGATCATTTCCAAGAGACCCAGTACTTC	CASSQDHFQETQYF
TRBV10-3	TRBJ2-7	.	.	TGTGCCATCAGTGATTACAGCCTCTACGAGCAGTACTTC	CAISDYSLYEQYF
TRBV5-1	TRBJ1-4	TRBD1	.	TGCGCCAGCAGCCCGACAGGGCTGGAAGAAAAACTGTTTTTT	CASSPTGLEEKLFF
TRBV4-1	TRBJ1-2	.	.	TGCGCCAGCAGCCAAGTCCTTCCTATAGGCTACACCTTC	CASSQVLPIGYTF
TRBV4-1	TRBJ2-7	.	.	TGCGCCAGCAGCCAAGGACACAGCAGCTCCTACGAGCAGTACTTC	CASSQGHSSSYEQYF
TRBV29-1	TRBJ2-3	TRBD2	few	TGCAGCGCCTTTGAATCTAGCGGGTCCACAGATACGCAGTATTTT	CSAFESSGSTDTQYF
TRBV6-2/TRBV6-3	TRBJ2-1	TRBD2	once	TGTGCCAGCAGTCCTCGGACTAGCTCGGATGAGCAGTTCTTC	CASSPRTSSDEQFF
TRBV7-2	TRBJ2-5	TRBD2	.	TGTGCCAGCAGCTTAATCAGCGGGGGGGCCTCGCTTAGTGCCCAGTACTTC	CASSLISGGASLSAQYF
TRBV20-1	TRBJ1-6	TRBD1	few	TGCAGTGCTAGAGCGGCAGGGGGAGATTCACCCCTCCACTTT	CSARAAGGDSPLHF
TRBV7-9	TRBJ2-1	.	few	TGTGCCAGCAGCTTAGGGCAGGCCGCCTACAATGAGCAGTTCTTC	CASSLGQAAYNEQFF
TRBV18	TRBJ1-5	.	.	TGTGCCGGCTCTAGTGTGGTTCGACAGCCCCAGCATTTT	CAGSSVVRQPQHF
TRBV30	TRBJ1-2	.	once	TGTGCCTGCCGAGGCTATGGCTACACCTTC	CACRGYGYTF
TRBV20-1	TRBJ1-5	.	.	TGCAGTGCTAGAGATCCCGGGTCCCCTAATCAGCCCCAGCATTTT	CSARDPGSPNQPQHF
TRBV6-2/TRBV6-3	TRBJ2-5	.	few	TGTGCCAGCAGTTACTCGTTGTCGGCGGACCAGCAAGAGACCCAGTACTTC	CASSYSLSADQQETQYF
TRBV6-2/TRBV6-3	TRBJ2-7	TRBD1	.	TGTGCCAGCAGTTACCGGGACAGGGGGCCAACCTACGAGCAGTACTTC	CASSYRDRGPTYEQYF
TRBV28	TRBJ2-7	.	few	TGTGCCAGCAGTTTCCCAGGGCTCGAGGCAAGCTACGAGCAGTACTTC	CASSFPGLEASYEQYF
TRBV7-9	TRBJ2-5	TRBD1	few	TGTGCCAGCAGCCTCCGGGACAGTGCCACAGAGACCCAGTACTTC	CASSLRDSATETQYF
TRBV6-2/TRBV6-3	TRBJ2-1	TRBD1	few	TGTGCCAGCAGTTACGCAGACAGGGGTTACAATGAGCAGTTCTTC	CASSYADRGYNEQFF
TRBV10-3	TRBJ1-6	.	.	TGTGCCATCACTGAACAGGGAAATAATTCACCCCTCCACTTT	CAITEQGNNSPLHF
TRBV27	TRBJ1-6	.	once	TGTGCCATCAAAGCTCCCCGGGATAATTCACCCCTCCACTTT	CAIKAPRDNSPLHF
TRBV29-1	TRBJ1-2	TRBD1	.	TGCAGCGTTTCAACAGGGGCGCGGGACTATGGCTACACCTTC	CSVSTGARDYGYTF
TRBV7-2	TRBJ2-3	TRBD2	.	TGTGCCATCAGCGCCGAACTAGCGGGGGGTTCAGATACGCAGTATTTT	CAISAELAGGSDTQYF
TRBV10-3	TRBJ2-3	TRBD2	.	TGTGCCATCTGGTCGGGAGCGGGAGGGCCCACAGATACGCAGTATTTT	CAIWSGAGGPTDTQYF